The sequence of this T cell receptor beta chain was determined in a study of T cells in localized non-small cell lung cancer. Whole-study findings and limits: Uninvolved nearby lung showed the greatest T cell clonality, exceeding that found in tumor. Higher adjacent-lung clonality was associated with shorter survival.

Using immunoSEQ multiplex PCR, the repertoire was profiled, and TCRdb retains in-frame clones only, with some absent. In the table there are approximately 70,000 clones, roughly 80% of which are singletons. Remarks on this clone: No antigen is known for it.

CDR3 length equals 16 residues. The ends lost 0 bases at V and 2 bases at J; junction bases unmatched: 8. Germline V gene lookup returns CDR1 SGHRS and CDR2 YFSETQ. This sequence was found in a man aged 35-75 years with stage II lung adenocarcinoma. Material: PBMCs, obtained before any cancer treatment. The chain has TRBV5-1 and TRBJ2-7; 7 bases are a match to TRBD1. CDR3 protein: CASSLVRVGQAYEQYF. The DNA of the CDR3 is TGCGCCAGCAGCTTGGTTAGAGTTGGACAGGCCTACGAGCAGTACTTC.